This T cell receptor beta chain was found in a study of PD-L1 blockade in urothelial cancer. The germline gives CDR1 SGHVS, CDR2 FQNEAQ. This CDR3 spans 17 amino acids. The V and J ends lost 3 bases and 2 bases, in that order; junction bases with no gene match: 10. This clone was recorded only once. Profiling relied on immunoSEQ multiplex PCR, and the TCRdb table lists in-frame clones only, not all of them. Of just over 50,000 clones in the sample, approximately 80% were seen once. This receptor was identified in a man between 65 and 79 years old with urothelial cancer. The chain uses TRBV7-8 and TRBJ2-3; 8 positions match TRBD1. The sequenced sample was PBMCs, obtained around atezolizumab (anti-PD-L1) treatment. CDR3 loop: CASSFDITGGNTDTQYF. The CDR3 DNA reads TGTGCCAGCAGCTTCGACATAACAGGGGGAAACACAGATACGCAGTATTTT.